This entry is about one T cell receptor beta chain. Per the original data handling: Cell counts per sample came from amplifying reference gene primers. Sequenced by immunoSEQ multiplex PCR; TCRdb stores in-frame clones only, minus some. Clonal size and the V and J genes are those of that table, whereas D and trimming came from the DNA. The data contain about 200,000 clones, 65% to 90% of them singletons. This entry comes from a study of blood T cell repertoires in COVID-19. At the level of the study: COVID-19 samples, acute and convalescent, were from the United States, Italy and Spain. PBMCs, B-cell-depleted T cells, or T cells provided the cDNA or gDNA that made up the material.

This CDR3 contains 16 residues. In germline, CDR1 is LGHDT, CDR2 YNNKEL (reference sequence). V dropped 2 bases and J dropped 7 bases, with 18 bases sitting between them. This TCR was sampled from a man in his fifties with acute or convalescent COVID-19. The V and J genes are TRBV3-1 (or the pseudogene TRBV3-2) and TRBJ1-5, with D perhaps matching TRBD1 (6 bases). The sequenced sample was peripheral blood. The chain's CDR3 is CASSQQAGVRNQPQHF. Here the CDR3 DNA reads TGTGCCAGCAGCCAACAGGCAGGGGTTAGAAACCAGCCCCAGCATTTT.